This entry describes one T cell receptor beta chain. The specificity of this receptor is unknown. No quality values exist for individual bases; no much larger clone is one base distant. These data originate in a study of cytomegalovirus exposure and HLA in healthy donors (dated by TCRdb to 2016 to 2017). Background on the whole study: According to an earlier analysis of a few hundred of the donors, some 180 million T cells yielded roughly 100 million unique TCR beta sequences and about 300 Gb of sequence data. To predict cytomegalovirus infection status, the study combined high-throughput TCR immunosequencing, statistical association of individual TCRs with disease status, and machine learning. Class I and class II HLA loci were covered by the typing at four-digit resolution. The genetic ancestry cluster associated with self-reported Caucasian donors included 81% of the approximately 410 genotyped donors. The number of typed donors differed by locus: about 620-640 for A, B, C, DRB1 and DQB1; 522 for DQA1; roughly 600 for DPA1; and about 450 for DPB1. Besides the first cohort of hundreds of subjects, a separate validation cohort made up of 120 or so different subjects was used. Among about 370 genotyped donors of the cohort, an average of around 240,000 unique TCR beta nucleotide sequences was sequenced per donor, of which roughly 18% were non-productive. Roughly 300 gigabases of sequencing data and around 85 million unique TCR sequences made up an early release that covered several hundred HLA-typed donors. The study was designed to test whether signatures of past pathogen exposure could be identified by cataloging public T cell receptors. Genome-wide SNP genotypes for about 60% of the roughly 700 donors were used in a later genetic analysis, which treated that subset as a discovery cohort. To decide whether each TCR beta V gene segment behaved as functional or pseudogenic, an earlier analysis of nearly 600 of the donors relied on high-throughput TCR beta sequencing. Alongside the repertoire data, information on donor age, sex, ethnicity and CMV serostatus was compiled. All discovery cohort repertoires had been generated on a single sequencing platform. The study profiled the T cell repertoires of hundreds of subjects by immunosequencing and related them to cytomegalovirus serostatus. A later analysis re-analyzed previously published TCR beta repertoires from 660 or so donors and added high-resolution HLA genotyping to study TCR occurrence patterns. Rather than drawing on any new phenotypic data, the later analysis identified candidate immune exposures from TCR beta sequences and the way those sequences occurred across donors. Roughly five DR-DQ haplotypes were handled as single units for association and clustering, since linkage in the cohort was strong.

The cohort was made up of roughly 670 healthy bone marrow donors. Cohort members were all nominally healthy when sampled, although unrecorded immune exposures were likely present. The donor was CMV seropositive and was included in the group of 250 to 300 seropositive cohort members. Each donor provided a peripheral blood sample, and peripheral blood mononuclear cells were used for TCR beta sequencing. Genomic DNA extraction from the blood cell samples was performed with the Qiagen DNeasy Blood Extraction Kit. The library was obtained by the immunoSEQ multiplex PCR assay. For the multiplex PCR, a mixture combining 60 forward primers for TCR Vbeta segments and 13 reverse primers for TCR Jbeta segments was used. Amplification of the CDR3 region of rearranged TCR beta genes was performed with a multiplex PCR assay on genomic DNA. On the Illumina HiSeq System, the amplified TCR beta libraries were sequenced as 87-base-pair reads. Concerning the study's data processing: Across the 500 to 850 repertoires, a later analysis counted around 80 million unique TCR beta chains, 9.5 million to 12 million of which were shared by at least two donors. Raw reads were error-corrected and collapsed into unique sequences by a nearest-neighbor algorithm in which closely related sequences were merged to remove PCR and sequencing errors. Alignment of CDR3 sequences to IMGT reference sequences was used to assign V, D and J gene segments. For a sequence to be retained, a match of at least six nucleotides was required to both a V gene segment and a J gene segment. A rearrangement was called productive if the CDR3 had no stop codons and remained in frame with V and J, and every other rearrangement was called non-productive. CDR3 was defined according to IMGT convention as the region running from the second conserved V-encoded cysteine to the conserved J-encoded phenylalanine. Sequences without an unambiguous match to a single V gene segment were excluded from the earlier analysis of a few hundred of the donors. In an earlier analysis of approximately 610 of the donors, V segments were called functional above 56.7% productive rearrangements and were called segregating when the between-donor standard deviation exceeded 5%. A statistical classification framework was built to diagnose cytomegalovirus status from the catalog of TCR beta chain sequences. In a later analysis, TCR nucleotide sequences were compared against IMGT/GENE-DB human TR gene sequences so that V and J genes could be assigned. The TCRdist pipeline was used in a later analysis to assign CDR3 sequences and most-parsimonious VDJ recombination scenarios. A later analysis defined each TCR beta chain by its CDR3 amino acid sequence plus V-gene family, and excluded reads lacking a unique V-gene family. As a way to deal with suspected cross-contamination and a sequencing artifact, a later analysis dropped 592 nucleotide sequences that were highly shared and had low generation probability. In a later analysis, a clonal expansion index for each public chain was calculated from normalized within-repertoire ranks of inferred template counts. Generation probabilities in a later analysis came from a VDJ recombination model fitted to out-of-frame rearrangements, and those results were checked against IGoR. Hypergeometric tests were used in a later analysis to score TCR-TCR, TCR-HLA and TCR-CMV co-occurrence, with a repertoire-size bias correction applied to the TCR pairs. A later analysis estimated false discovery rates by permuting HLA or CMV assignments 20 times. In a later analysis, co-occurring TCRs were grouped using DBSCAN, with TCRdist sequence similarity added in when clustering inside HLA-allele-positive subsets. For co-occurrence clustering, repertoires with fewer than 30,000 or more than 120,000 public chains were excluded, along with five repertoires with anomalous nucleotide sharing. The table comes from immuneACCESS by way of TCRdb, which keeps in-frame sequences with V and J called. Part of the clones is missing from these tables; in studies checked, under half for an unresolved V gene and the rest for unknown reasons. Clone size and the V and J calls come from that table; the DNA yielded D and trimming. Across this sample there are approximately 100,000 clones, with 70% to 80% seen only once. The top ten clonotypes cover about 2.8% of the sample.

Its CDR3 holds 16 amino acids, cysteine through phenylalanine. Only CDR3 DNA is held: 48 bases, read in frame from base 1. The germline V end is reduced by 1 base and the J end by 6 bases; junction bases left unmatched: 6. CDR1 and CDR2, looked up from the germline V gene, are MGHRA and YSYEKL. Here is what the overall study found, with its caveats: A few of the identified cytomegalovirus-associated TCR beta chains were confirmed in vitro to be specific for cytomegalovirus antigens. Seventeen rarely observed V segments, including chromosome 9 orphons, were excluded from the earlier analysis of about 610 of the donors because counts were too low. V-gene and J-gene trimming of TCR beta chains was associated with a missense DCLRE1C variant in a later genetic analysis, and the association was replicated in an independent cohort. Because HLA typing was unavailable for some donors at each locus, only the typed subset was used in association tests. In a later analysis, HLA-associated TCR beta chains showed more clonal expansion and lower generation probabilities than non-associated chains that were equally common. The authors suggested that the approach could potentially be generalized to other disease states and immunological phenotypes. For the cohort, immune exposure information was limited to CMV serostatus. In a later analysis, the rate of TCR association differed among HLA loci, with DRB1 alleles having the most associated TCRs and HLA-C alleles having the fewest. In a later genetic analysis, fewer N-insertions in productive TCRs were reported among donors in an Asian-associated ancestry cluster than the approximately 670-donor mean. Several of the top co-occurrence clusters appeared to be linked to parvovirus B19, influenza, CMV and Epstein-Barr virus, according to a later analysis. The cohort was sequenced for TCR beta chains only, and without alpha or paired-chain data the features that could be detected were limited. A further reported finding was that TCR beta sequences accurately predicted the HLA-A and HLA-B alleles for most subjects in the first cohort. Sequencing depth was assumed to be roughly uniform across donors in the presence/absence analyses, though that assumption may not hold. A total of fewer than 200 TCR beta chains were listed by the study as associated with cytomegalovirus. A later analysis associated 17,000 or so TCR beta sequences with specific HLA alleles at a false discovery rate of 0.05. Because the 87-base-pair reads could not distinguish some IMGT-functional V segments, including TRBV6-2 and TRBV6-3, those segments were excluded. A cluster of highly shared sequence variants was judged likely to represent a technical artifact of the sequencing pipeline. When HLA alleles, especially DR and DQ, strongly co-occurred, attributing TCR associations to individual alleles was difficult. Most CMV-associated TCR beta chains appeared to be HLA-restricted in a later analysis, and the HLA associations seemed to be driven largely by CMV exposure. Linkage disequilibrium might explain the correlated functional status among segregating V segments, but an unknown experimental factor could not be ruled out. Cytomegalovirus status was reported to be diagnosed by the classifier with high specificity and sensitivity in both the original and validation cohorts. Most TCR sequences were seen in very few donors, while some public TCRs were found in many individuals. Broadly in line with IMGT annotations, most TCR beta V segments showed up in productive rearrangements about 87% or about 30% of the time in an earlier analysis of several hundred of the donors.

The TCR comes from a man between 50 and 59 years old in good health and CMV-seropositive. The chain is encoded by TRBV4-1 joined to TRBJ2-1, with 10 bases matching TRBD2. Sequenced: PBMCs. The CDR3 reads CASSQGRLAGVNEQFF. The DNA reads TGCGCCAGCAGCCAAGGGCGGCTAGCGGGAGTCAATGAGCAGTTCTTC.